The rows below give T cell receptor beta chains drawn from one sample of a study of T cell repertoires in cytomegalovirus infection. TCRdb recomputed calls from the reads with MiXCR, one row per CDR3 protein. The profile shows hundreds of thousands of distinct CDR3 sequences, about 29% of them singletons. The antigens of these receptors remain unknown. The sample in question was cultured PBMCs, obtained from culture after CMV antigen stimulation. These receptors all stem from a human donor in good health (CMV status not recorded). Some clones in this sample may be carry-over from other donors' samples. The CDR3 runs from the conserved cysteine through the conserved F or W. The order of the fields is V gene, J gene, CDR3 protein.

TRBV7-2	TRBJ1-3	CASSLRAPSTGNTIYF
TRBV25-1	TRBJ1-1	CARIIPTPRGVSRDTEAFF
TRBV6-8	TRBJ1-5	CASSRPGTGPNQPQHF
TRBV7-8	TRBJ2-1	CASSSGGSGDSSYNEQFF
TRBV6-6	TRBJ1-1	CASSTRQGANTEAFF
TRBV28	TRBJ2-1	CASTRGGRQFF
TRBV18	TRBJ1-3	CASSPDRGLGNTIYF
TRBV6-6	TRBJ2-7	CASSQDHYEQYF
TRBV7-8	TRBJ2-4	CASSQPTSRFAKNIQYF
TRBV20-1	TRBJ2-7	CSAAWVEGAEQYF
TRBV12-3/TRBV12-4	TRBJ2-5	CASSLHGQETQYF
TRBV11-2	TRBJ1-1	CASSLDRQSTEAFF
TRBV12-3/TRBV12-4	TRBJ2-7	CASSLGADSSYEQYF
TRBV2	TRBJ2-1	CASSEAGASGHEQFF
TRBV12-3/TRBV12-4	TRBJ2-7	CASNLGDSTYEQYF
TRBV12-3/TRBV12-4	TRBJ1-1	CASSLGYGDTEAFF
TRBV7-8	TRBJ1-5	CASSFRLDNQPQHF